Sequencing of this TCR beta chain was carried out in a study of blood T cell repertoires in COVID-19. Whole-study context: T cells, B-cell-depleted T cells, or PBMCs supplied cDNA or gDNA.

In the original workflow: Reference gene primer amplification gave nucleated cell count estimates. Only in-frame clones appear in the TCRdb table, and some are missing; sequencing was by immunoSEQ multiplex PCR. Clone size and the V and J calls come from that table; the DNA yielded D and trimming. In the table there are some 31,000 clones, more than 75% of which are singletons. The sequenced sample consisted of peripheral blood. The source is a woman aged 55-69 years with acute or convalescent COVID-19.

In DNA form, the CDR3 reads TGTGCCAGCAGCGTCGGAGGGGGACAGGGGATGAGAGAGCAGTACTTC. Its translation: CASSVGGGQGMREQYF. The V gene is TRBV7-8, the J gene TRBJ2-7, with 10 positions matching TRBD1. Germline values: CDR1 SGHVS, CDR2 FQNEAQ. The CDR3 runs to 16 residues. V trimming: 5 bases; J trimming: 7 bases; junction bases outside the gene matches: 14.